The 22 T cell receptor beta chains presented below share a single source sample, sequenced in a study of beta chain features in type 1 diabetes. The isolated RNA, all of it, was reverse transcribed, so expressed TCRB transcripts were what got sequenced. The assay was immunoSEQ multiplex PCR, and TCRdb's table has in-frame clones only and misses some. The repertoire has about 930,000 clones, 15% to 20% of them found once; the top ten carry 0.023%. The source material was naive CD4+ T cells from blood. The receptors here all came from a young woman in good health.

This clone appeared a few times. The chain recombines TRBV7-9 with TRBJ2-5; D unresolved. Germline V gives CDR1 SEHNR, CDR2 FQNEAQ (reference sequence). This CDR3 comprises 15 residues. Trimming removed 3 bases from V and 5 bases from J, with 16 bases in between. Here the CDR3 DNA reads TGTGCCAGCAGCTTTACGAGGTCTCGTGCGGAGACCCAGTACTTC. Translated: CASSFTRSRAETQYF.

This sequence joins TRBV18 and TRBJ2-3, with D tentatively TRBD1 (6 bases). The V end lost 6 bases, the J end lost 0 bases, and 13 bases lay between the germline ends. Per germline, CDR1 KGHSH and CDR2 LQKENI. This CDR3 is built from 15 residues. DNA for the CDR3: TGTGCCAGCTCCATCCAGGGGATAAGCACAGATACGCAGTATTTT. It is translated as CASSIQGISTDTQYF. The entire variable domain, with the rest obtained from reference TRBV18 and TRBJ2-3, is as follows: NAGVMQNPRHLVRRRGQEARLRCSPMKGHSHVYWYRQLPEEGLKFMVYLQKENIIDESGMPKERFSAEFPKEGPSILRIQQVVRGDSAAYFCASSIQGISTDTQYFGPGTRLTVL.

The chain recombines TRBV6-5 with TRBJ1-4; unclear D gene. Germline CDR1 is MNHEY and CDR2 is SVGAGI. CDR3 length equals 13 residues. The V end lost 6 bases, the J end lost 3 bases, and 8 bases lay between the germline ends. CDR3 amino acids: CASRPGPNEKLFF. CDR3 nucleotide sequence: TGTGCCAGCAGGCCAGGCCCTAATGAAAAACTGTTTTTT.

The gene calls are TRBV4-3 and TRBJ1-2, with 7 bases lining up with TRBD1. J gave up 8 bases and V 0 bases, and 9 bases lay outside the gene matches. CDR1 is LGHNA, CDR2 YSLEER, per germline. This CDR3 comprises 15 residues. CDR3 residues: CASSQERGHSLGYTF. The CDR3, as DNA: TGCGCCAGCAGCCAAGAAAGGGGGCATAGTTTAGGCTACACCTTC.

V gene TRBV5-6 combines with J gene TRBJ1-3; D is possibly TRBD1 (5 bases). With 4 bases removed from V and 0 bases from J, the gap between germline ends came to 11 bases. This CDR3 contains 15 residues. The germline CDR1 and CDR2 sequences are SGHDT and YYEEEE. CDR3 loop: CASSGRTNSGNTIYF. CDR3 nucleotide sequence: TGTGCCAGCAGCGGGAGGACAAACTCTGGAAACACCATATATTTT.

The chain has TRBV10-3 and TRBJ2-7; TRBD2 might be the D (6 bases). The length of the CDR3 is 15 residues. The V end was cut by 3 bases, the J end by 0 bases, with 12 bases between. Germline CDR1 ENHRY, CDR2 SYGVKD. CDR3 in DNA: TGTGCCATCAGTGACGGCAAGACTAGCTCCTACGAGCAGTACTTC. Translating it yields CAISDGKTSSYEQYF.

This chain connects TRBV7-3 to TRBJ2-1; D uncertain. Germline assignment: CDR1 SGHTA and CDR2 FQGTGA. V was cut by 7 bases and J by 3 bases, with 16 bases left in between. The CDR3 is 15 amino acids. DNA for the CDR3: TGTGCCAGCATCGACTGGGGTCCCGACTACAATGAGCAGTTCTTC. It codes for CASIDWGPDYNEQFF.

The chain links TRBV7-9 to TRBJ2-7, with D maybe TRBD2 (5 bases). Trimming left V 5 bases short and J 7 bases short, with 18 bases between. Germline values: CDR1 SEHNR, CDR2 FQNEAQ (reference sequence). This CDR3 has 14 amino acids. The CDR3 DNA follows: TGTGCCAGCAGCCCGGACGGCGGGCGGTTGGAGCAGTACTTC. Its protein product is CASSPDGGRLEQYF.

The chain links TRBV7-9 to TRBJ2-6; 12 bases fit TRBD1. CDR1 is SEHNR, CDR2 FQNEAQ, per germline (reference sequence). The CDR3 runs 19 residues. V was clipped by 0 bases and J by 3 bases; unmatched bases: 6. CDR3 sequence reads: CASSLAGGQGAGGANVLTF. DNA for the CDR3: TGTGCCAGCAGCTTAGCTGGGGGACAGGGGGCTGGTGGGGCCAACGTCCTGACTTTC.

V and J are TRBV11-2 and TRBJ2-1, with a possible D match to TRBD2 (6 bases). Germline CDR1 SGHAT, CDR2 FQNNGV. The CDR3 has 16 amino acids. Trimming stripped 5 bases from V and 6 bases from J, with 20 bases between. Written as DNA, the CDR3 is TGTGCCAGCAGCCTTAGATCGGGACTCACCGGCAATGAGCAGTTCTTC. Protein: CASSLRSGLTGNEQFF.

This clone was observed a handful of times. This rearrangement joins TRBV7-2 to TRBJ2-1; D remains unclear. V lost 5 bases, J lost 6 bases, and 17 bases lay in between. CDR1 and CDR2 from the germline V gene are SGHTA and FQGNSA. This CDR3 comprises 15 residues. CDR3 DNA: TGTGCCAGCAGCCACAAAAGGGTTTTTGCCAATGAGCAGTTCTTC. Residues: CASSHKRVFANEQFF.

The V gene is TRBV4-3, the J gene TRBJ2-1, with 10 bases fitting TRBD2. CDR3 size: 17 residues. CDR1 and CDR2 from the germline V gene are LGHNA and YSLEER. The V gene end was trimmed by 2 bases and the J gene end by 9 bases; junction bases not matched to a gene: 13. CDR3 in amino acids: CASSQSWVASGSLEQFF. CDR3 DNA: TGCGCCAGCAGCCAATCTTGGGTGGCTAGCGGGAGTCTTGAGCAGTTCTTC.

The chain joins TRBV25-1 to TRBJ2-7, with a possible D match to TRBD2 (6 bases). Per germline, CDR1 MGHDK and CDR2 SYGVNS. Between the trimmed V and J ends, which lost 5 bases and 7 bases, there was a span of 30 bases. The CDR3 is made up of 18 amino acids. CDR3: CASSTSGTGRVGWLEQYF. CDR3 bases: TGTGCCAGCAGTACATCCGGGACTGGGAGAGTTGGCTGGTTGGAGCAGTACTTC.

CDR3 nucleotide sequence: TGTGCCATCAGTGGGACCGGGACGGCGGGAGGAGAGACCCAGTACTTC. Its protein product is CAISGTGTAGGETQYF. This sequence joins TRBV10-3 and TRBJ2-5, with TRBD2 identical over 8 bases. This CDR3 is built from 16 residues. With 4 bases clipped from V and 4 bases from J, the junction kept 11 bases outside the gene matches. In germline, CDR1 is ENHRY, CDR2 SYGVKD.

This CDR3 is CASSLLGQGLHEQFF. The CDR3 nucleotides are TGTGCCAGCAGCTTATTGGGACAGGGCTTGCATGAGCAGTTCTTC. The V gene is TRBV7-3, the J gene TRBJ2-1; the match to TRBD1 covers 9 bases. CDR3 length: 15 amino acids. Germline V gene data show CDR1 as SGHTA and CDR2 as FQGTGA. V lost 2 bases to trimming and J lost 8 bases; unmatched junction nucleotides: 7. Drawing the rest from reference TRBV7-3 and TRBJ2-1, the complete variable domain is GAGVSQTPSNKVTEKGKYVELRCDPISGHTALYWYRQSLGQGPEFLIYFQGTGAADDSGLPNDRFFAVRPEGSVSTLKIQRTERGDSAVYLCASSLLGQGLHEQFFGPGTRLTVL.

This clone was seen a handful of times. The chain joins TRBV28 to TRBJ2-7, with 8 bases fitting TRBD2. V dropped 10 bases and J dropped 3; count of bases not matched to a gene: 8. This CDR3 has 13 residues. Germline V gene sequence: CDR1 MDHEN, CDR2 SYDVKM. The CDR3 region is CATRLANLYEQYF. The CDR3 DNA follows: TGTGCCACCAGACTAGCGAATCTCTACGAGCAGTACTTC.

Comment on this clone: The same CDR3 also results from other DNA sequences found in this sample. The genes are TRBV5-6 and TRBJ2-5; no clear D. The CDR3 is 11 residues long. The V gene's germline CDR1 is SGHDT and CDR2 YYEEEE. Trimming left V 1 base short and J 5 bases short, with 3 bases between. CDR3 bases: TGTGCCAGCAGCTTGCGGGAGACCCAGTACTTC. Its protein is CASSLRETQYF.

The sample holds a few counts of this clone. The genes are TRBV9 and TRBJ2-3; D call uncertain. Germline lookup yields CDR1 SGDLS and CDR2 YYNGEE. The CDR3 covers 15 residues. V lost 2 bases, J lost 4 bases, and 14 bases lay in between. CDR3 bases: TGTGCCAGCAGCGTTGGCGTGAGTGCCGCAGATACGCAGTATTTT. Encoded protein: CASSVGVSAADTQYF. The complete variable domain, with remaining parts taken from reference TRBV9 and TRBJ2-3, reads DSGVTQTPKHLITATGQRVTLRCSPRSGDLSVYWYQQSLDQGLQFLIQYYNGEERAKGNILERFSAQQFPDLHSELNLSSLELGDSALYFCASSVGVSAADTQYFGPGTRLTVL.

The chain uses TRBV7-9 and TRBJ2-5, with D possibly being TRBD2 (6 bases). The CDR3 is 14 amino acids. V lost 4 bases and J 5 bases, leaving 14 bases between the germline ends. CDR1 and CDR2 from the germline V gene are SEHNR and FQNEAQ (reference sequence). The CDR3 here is CASSSYTSLETQYF. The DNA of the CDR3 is TGTGCCAGCAGCTCGTATACTAGCTTGGAGACCCAGTACTTC.

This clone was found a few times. Here the CDR3 reads CASSFSTGGDEQFF. For the CDR3, the DNA is TGTGCCAGCAGTTTCTCTACAGGGGGGGATGAGCAGTTCTTC. The chain carries TRBV28 and TRBJ2-1, with a possible D match to TRBD1 (8 bases). With 3 bases removed from V and 8 bases from J, the gap between germline ends came to 14 bases. CDR1 MDHEN and CDR2 SYDVKM come from the germline V gene. This CDR3 spans 14 amino acids.

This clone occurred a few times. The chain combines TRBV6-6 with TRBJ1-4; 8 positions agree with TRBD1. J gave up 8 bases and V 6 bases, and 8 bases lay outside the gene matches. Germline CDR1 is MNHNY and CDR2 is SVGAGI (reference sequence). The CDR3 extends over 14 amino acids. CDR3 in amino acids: CASRPGQEKEKLFF. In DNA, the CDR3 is TGTGCCAGCAGGCCGGGACAGGAAAAGGAAAAACTGTTTTTT.

This CDR3 reads CASSVGVTGRANEQFF. CDR3 DNA sequence: TGTGCCAGCAGCGTAGGGGTTACCGGGAGGGCGAATGAGCAGTTCTTC. The chain joins TRBV9 to TRBJ2-1, with 8 positions matching TRBD2. CDR3 length: 16 residues. Germline values: CDR1 SGDLS, CDR2 YYNGEE. V trimming: 0 bases; J trimming: 7 bases; junction bases outside the gene matches: 9.